This TCR beta chain emerged from a study of PD-1 blockade in classical Hodgkin lymphoma. At the level of the study: The study gave patients nivolumab 3 mg/kg intravenously every 2 weeks. Whole-study findings and limits: Exclusion applied to patients who initiated nivolumab less than 1 year following ASCT.

TCRdb keeps only in-frame clones here, not all; method: immunoSEQ multiplex PCR. The sample consists of about 94,000 clones, 89% of them appearing once. The patients all showed relapse after autologous stem cell transplantation, while their brentuximab vedotin exposure varied. The CDR3 extends over 14 amino acids. In regard to this clone: The antigen remains unidentified.

The clonotype was recovered from a human donor with classical Hodgkin lymphoma. The sequencing here drew on peripheral blood mononuclear cells (PBMCs), taken before the second cycle of nivolumab. This chain links TRBV21-1 with TRBJ2-2; the table names TRBD1, a call not compared with the DNA. TRBV21-1 is marked as a pseudogene. In DNA, the CDR3 is TGTGCCAGCAGTTCGGACAGAATCACCGGGGAGCTGTTTTTT. Its translation is CASSSDRITGELFF.